The clone carrying this TCR beta chain was recorded many times. The data are from a study of response to subunit inactivated influenza vaccine. One entry per CDR3 protein, called by TCRdb with MiXCR from the RT-PCR reads. The table records hundreds of thousands of distinct CDR3 sequences, 6% to 9% of them present only once. Unmatched junction bases numbered 13, after V lost 4 bases and J lost 8 bases. CDR3 length: 17 residues. Germline values: CDR1 KGHDR, CDR2 SFDVKD. The chain has TRBV24-1 and TRBJ1-5; 10 bases match TRBD1. The TCR sequence derives from a man aged 50-75 years who received an inactivated influenza vaccine. Sample: PBMCs from blood, taken 23 to 25 months after vaccination. DNA of the CDR3: TGTGCCACCAGTGAGGGCCAGGGACAGGGGTTCTGGAAGCCCCAGCATTTT. This gives the protein CATSEGQGQGFWKPQHF.